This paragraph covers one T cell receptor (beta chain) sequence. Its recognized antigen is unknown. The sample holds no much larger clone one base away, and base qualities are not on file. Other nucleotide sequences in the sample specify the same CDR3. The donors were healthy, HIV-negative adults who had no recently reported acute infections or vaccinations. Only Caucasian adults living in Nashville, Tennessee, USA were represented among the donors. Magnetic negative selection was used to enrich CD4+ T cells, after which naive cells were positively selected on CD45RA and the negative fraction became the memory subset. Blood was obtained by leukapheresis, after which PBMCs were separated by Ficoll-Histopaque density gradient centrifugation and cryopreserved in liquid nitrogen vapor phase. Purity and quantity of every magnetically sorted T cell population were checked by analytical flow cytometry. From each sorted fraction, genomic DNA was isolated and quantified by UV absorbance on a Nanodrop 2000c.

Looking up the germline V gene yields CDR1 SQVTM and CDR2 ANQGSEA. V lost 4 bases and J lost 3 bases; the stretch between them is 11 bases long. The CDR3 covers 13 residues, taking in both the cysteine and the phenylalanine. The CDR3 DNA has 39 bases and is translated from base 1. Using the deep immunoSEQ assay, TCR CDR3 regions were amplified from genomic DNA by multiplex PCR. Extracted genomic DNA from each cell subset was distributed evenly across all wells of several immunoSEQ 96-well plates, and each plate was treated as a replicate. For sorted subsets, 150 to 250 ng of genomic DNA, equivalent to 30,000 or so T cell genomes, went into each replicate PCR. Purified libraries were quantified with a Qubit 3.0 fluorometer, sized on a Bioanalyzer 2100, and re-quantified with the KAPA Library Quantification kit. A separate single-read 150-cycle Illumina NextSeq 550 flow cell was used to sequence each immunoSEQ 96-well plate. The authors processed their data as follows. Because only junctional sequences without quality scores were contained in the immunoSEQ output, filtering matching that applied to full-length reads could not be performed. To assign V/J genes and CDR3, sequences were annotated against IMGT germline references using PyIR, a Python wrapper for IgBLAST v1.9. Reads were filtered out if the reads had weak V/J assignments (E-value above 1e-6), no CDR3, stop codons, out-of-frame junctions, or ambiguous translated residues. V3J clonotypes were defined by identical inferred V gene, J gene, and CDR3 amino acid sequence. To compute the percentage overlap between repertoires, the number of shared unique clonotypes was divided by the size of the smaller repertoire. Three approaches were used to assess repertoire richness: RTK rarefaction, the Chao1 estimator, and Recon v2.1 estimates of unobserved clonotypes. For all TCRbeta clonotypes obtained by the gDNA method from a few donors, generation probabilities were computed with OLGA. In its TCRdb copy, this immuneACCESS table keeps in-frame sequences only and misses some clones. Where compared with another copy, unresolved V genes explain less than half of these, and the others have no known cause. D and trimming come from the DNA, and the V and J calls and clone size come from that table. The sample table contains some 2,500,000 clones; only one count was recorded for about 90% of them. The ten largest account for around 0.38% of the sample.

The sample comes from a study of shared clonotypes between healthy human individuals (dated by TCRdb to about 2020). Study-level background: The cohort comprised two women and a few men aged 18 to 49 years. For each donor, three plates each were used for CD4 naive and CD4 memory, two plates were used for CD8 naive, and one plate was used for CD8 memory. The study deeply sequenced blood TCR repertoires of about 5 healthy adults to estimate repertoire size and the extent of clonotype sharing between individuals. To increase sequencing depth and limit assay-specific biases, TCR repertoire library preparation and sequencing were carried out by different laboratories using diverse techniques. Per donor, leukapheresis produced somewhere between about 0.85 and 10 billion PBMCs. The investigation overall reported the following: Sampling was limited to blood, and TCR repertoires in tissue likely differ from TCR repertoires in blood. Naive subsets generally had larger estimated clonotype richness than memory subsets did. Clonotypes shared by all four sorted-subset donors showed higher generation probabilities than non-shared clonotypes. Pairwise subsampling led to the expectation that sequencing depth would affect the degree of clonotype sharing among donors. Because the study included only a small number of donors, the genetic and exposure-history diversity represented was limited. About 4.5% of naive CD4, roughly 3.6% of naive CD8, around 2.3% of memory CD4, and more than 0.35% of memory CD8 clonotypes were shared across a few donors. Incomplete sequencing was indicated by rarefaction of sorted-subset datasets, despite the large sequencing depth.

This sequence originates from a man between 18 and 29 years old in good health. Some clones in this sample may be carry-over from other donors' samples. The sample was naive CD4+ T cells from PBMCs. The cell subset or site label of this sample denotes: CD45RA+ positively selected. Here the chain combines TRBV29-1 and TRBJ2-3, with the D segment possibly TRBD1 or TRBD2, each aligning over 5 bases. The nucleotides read TGCAGCGTTGCAGGGACGGCGACAGATACGCAGTATTTT. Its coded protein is CSVAGTATDTQYF.